Described below is a single TCR beta chain sequence and its context. The record originates from a study of blood T cell repertoires in COVID-19. Background on the study: In each case, the material was cDNA or gDNA derived from T cells, B-cell-depleted T cells, or PBMCs.

Germline V CDR1 and CDR2: LGHDT, YNNKEL (reference sequence). Trimming stripped 1 base from V and 7 bases from J, with 8 bases between. CDR3 size: 13 residues. TCRdb's table, derived via immunoSEQ multiplex PCR, lists solely in-frame clones and lacks some. The sample yields about 200,000 clones, about 83% seen once. This sequence originates from a person aged 65 to 79 with COVID-19, enrolled during active disease. The rearrangement links TRBV3-1 (or the pseudogene TRBV3-2) to TRBJ1-5; D uncertain. Source material: peripheral blood. The CDR3 bases are TGTGCCAGCAGCCAAGGTCTAAAACAGCCCCAGCATTTT. Translation: CASSQGLKQPQHF.